The source of this T cell receptor (beta chain) is a study of identical twins. A single record per CDR3 protein comes from TCRdb applying MiXCR to the 5' RACE reads. The sample lists a few hundred thousand distinct CDR3 sequences, about 18% seen once, with roughly an eighth in the top ten. Whole-study results and caveats: There is a chance that invariant MAIT and iNKT cells partially muddied zero-insertion analyses.

This clonotype was seen more than once but under ten times. Its target is unknown. This CDR3 region has 15 residues. Trimming cost V 0 bases and J 4 bases, with 13 bases left between them. Per germline, CDR1 SGHRS and CDR2 YFSETQ. This receptor was obtained from a man aged 50-59 years in good health. The V gene is TRBV5-1, the J gene TRBJ2-5; possibly TRBD2 for D (6 bases). Sequencing was done on a sample of naive T cells sorted from blood. This CDR3 is CASSLAGLGGETQYF. The CDR3 bases are TGCGCCAGCAGCTTGGCCGGCTTGGGGGGAGAGACCCAGTACTTC. Looking up the rest from reference TRBV5-1 and TRBJ2-5 gives the full variable domain: KAGVTQTPRYLIKTRGQQVTLSCSPISGHRSVSWYQQTPGQGLQFLFEYFSETQRNKGNFPGRFSGRQFSNSRSEMNVSTLELGDSALYLCASSLAGLGGETQYFGPGTRLLVL.